This T cell receptor beta chain comes out of a study of T cell responses to AZD1222 COVID-19 vaccine. Study background: Researchers grouped second doses given at about 4 or about 12 weeks into one pool. Notes on the study in general: Baseline testing showed seropositivity in only six AZD1222 recipients. Mostly white British, mostly female donors; authors suggested clonal diversity may be underestimated.

With regard to this clone: The antigen remains undetermined.

Some clones are missing from TCRdb's copy, which holds only in-frame ones; the method was immunoSEQ multiplex PCR. The sample contains 130,000 to 150,000 clones, roughly 89% of which appear only once. The receptor was derived from an adult in good health. Here the sequenced sample was peripheral blood, taken on day 0 of AZD1222 vaccination.

The CDR3 coding sequence is TGTGCCAGCAGCGTACGCCCCATCTGGGGCACTAACTATGGCTACACCTTC. Encoded protein: CASSVRPIWGTNYGYTF. The chain links TRBV9 to TRBJ1-2, with a tentative D call TRBD1 (5 bases). Trimming removed 1 base at V and 0 bases at J, with 16 bases between. The CDR3 length is 17 residues. Germline CDR1 and CDR2: SGDLS and YYNGEE.